This TCR beta chain was observed in a study of blood T cell repertoires in COVID-19. As for the study in general: PBMCs, B-cell-depleted T cells, or T cells provided the cDNA or gDNA that made up the material.

With 4 bases clipped from V and 1 base from J, the junction kept 1 base outside the gene matches. CDR1 MNHEY and CDR2 SMNVEV come from the germline V gene (reference sequence). The CDR3 is made up of 13 amino acids. Authors' methods: Quantification of nucleated cells was approximated via reference gene primer amplification. Some clones are missing from TCRdb's copy, which holds only in-frame ones; the method was immunoSEQ multiplex PCR. V and J calls and clone size are as listed in that table; D and trimming were resolved from the DNA. This repertoire shows 300,000 to 350,000 clones, about 90% found once; its top ten account for around 4.5%. Participants spanned ages 18 to 89 years and resided in about two dozen US areas.

The specimen sequenced was PBMCs or T cells enriched from blood (not recorded which). The V gene is TRBV27, the J gene TRBJ2-7; TRBD2 aligns across 7 bases. The TCR was taken from a woman aged 18-29 years with acute COVID-19. This CDR3 is CASSSGGSYEQYF. The CDR3 DNA follows: TGTGCCAGCAGTTCGGGAGGTTCCTACGAGCAGTACTTC.